The 9 T cell receptor beta chains below were found in one sample sequenced in a study of post-analysis software for immune sequencing data. Findings and caveats of the study: Patients showed TRBV5-6, TRBV5-1 and TRBV20-1 among roughly five TRBV segments more frequent than in controls.

Unique-molecular-identifier-tagged TCR beta cDNA libraries were used. One entry per CDR3 protein, called by TCRdb with MiXCR from the PCR reads. The sample carries about 760,000 distinct CDR3 sequences, 25% to 30% recorded once. These receptors have no identified antigens. The sequencing sample was made of blood. These receptors all stem from a girl under 18 with multiple sclerosis.

This clonotype was seen a few times. The chain combines TRBV7-2 with TRBJ2-7, with 11 bases fitting TRBD1. The J segment lost 4 bases and the V segment lost 5 bases, leaving 7 bases of the junction unmatched. Per the germline V gene, CDR1 is SGHTA and CDR2 is FQGNSA. The CDR3 length is 15 residues. The CDR3 reads CASSQAGTGGYEQYF. The CDR3 DNA reads as TGTGCCAGCAGCCAGGCCGGGACAGGGGGGTACGAGCAGTACTTC.

This clonotype was seen more than once but under ten times. J is TRBJ2-3 and V is TRBV10-3; tentative D call: TRBD1 (6 bases). This CDR3 spans 16 amino acids. V was clipped by 3 bases and J by 1 base, with 14 bases between them. The V gene's germline CDR1 is ENHRY and CDR2 SYGVKD. In DNA, the CDR3 is TGTGCCATCAGTGACAGGGGCATCGCTGGCACAGATACGCAGTATTTT. Translating gives CAISDRGIAGTDTQYF.

The gene calls are TRBV20-1 and TRBJ1-1; 8 bases are a match to TRBD1. Germline V gene lookup returns CDR1 DFQATT and CDR2 SNEGSKA (reference sequence). Trimming removed 4 bases from V and 0 bases from J; junction bases left unmatched: 7. There are 15 residues in the CDR3. The CDR3, as DNA: TGCAGTGCTACTAGGACAGGGACCATGAACACTGAAGCTTTCTTT. Translation gives CSATRTGTMNTEAFF.

The chain couples TRBV28 to TRBJ2-7; 8 bases align to TRBD1. The CDR3 is 11 residues long. Trimming cost V 5 bases and J 12 bases; bases outside gene matches: 6. Germline V CDR1 and CDR2: MDHEN, SYDVKM. CDR3: CASSHRDRRYF. The CDR3 DNA sequence: TGTGCCAGCAGTCACCGGGACAGGCGGTACTTC.

This clonotype has more than one count but fewer than ten. The chain recombines TRBV20-1 with TRBJ2-1; tentatively, D is TRBD1 or TRBD2 (5 bases each). CDR1 is DFQATT, CDR2 SNEGSKA, per germline (reference sequence). The CDR3 spans 15 residues. Trimming removed 8 bases from V and 0 bases from J, with 17 bases in between. In DNA form, the CDR3 reads TGCAGTCCCCCCGGGGACGGCGGCTCCTACAATGAGCAGTTCTTC. Translated, it gives CSPPGDGGSYNEQFF.

This clonotype occurred once. The chain has TRBV6-5 and TRBJ2-3; possibly TRBD2 for D (5 bases). Germline loops: CDR1 MNHEY, CDR2 SVGAGI. V lost 2 bases and J 10 bases, leaving 13 bases between the germline ends. The CDR3 has 13 residues. As DNA, the CDR3 is TGTGCCAGCAGTTACACCGCCGGGAATGCGCAGTATTTT. Translated: CASSYTAGNAQYF.

Comment on this clonotype: Germline is not matched at one junction end, which may reflect a read error. The gene calls are TRBV15 and TRBJ2-1, with TRBD2 matching 15 bases. Germline V gene sequence: CDR1 LNHNV, CDR2 YYDKDF (reference sequence). The CDR3 is 17 amino acids. The CDR3 DNA reads TGTGCCATCAGCGGAGAGGGACTAGCGGGGGGATACAATGAGCAGTTCTTC. Residues: CAISGEGLAGGYNEQFF.

The table lists this clonotype with a few counts. The chain couples TRBV27 to TRBJ2-3; D ambiguous. Germline CDR1 MNHEY, CDR2 SMNVEV (reference sequence). The CDR3 runs to 15 residues. V lost 2 bases, J lost 6 bases, and 15 bases lay in between. This chain's CDR3 is CASSLRPSDLDTQYF. DNA of the CDR3: TGTGCCAGCAGTTTAAGACCTTCCGATCTTGATACGCAGTATTTT.

CDR3 DNA sequence: TGTGCCAGCAGTTACTCTTCGGGCAGAACAAACTATGGCTACACCTTC. Its translation: CASSYSSGRTNYGYTF. V usage is TRBV6-5 and J usage is TRBJ1-2; D gene uncertain. The CDR3 consists of 16 residues. Per the germline V gene, CDR1 is MNHEY and CDR2 is SVGAGI. Trimming stripped 0 bases from V and 2 bases from J, with 13 bases between.